This T cell receptor beta chain was identified in a study of control samples from healthy donors and cancer patients. Sequenced by immunoSEQ multiplex PCR; TCRdb stores in-frame clones only, minus some. This table holds approximately 140,000 clones, approximately 89% found once. The CDR3 is made up of 18 amino acids. The chain links TRBV21-1 to TRBJ2-1; TRBD1, the table's D call, was not compared with the DNA. TRBV21-1 is listed as a pseudogene. This clonotype was obtained from a man aged 50 or older with head and neck cancer. The sample consisted of PBMCs. CDR3 amino acids: CASSNCQGEGFSYNEQFF. In nucleotides, the CDR3 is TGTGCCAGCAGCAATTGTCAGGGTGAAGGGTTCTCCTACAATGAGCAGTTCTTC.